This paragraph covers one T cell receptor beta chain sequence. Antigen: not known. Trimming took 0 bases from V and 1 from J, leaving 7 bases between them. The CDR3 runs 15 residues. Germline CDR1 reads SNHLY; CDR2 reads FYNNEI. The sample is drawn from a study of shared clonotypes between healthy human individuals. Study findings and constraints: Only blood was sampled, and tissue TCR repertoires likely differ from blood ones. Rarefaction indicated that sorted-subset sequencing remained incomplete although depth was large.

Terminally differentiated effector memory CD45RA+ cells were excluded by CCR7 positive selection of CD45RO-negative cells. Using immunoSEQ multiplex PCR, the repertoire was profiled, and TCRdb retains in-frame clones only, with some absent. The sample includes about 2.1 million clones, roughly 91% of them seen just once. The sequenced material came from naive CD8+ T cells from PBMCs. This receptor was taken from a man between 18 and 29 years old in good health. Some clones in this sample may be carry-over from other donors' samples. The V and J genes are TRBV2 and TRBJ1-3; unclear D gene. CDR3 amino acids: CASSEAGQSGNTIYF. CDR3 coding DNA: TGTGCCAGCAGTGAAGCTGGGCAATCTGGAAACACCATATATTTT.